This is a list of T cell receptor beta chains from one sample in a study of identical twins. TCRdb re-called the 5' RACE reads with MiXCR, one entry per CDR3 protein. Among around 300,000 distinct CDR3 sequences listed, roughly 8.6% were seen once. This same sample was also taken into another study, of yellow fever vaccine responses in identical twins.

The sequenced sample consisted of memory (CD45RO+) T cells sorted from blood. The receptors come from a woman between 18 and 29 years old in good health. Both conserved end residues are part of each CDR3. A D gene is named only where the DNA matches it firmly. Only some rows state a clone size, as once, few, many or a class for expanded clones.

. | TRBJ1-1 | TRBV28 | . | CASRATHLNTEAFF | TGTGCCAGCAGGGCTACCCACCTGAACACTGAAGCTTTCTTT
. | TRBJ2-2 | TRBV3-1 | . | CASSLQITGELFF | TGTGCCAGCAGCCTCCAGATCACCGGGGAGCTGTTTTTT
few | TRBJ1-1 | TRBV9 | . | CASSASGHMNTEAFF | TGTGCCAGCAGCGCCTCGGGACACATGAACACTGAAGCTTTCTTT
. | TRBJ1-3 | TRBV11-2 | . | CASSMAGYSGNAIYF | TGTGCCAGCAGCATGGCGGGTTACTCTGGAAACGCCATATATTTT
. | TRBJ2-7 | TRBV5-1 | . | CASCTRQPGSYEQYF | TGCGCCAGCTGCACAAGACAGCCCGGCTCCTACGAGCAGTACTTC
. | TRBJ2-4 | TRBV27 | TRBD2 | CASSYSGRAGNIQYF | TGTGCCAGCAGTTATAGCGGGAGGGCGGGAAACATTCAGTACTTC
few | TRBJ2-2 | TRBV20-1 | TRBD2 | CSANRAGGNTGELFF | TGCAGTGCTAACCGAGCGGGAGGGAACACCGGGGAGCTGTTTTTT
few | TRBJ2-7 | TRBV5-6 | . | CASSLTPGEQYF | TGTGCCAGCAGCTTGACCCCCGGCGAGCAGTACTTC
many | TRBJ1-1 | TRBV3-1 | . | CASSQDPGANTEAFF | TGTGCCAGCAGCCAAGATCCGGGGGCGAACACTGAAGCTTTCTTT
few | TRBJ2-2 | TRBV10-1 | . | CASREGGTGELFF | TGCGCCAGCAGAGAAGGGGGCACCGGGGAGCTGTTTTTT
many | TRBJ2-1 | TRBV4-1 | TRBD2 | CASSQPTSGSFNEQFF | TGCGCCAGCAGCCAGCCGACTAGCGGGAGTTTTAATGAGCAGTTCTTC
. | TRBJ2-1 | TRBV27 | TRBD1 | CASSLTTGVEQFF | TGTGCCAGCAGTTTAACGACAGGGGTTGAGCAGTTCTTC
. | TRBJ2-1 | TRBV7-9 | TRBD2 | CASSFGAGGDEQFF | TGTGCCAGCAGCTTCGGAGCGGGGGGGGATGAGCAGTTCTTC
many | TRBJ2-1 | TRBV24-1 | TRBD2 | CATSARAKLTSGTGEQFF | TGTGCCACCAGTGCGCGGGCCAAACTAACTAGCGGGACCGGTGAGCAGTTCTTC
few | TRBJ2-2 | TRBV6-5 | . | CASSYPIGARNTGELFF | TGTGCCAGCAGTTACCCTATAGGGGCCCGGAACACCGGGGAGCTGTTTTTT
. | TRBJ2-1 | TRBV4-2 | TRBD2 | CASSQAAGGGGEQFF | TGTGCCAGCAGCCAAGCGGCGGGGGGGGGAGGTGAGCAGTTCTTC
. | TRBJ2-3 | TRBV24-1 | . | CATSGGGEGDTQYF | TGTGCCACCAGTGGAGGAGGAGAGGGAGATACGCAGTATTTT
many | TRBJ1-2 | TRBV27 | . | CASRTGNYGYTF | TGTGCCAGCAGAACAGGCAACTATGGCTACACCTTC
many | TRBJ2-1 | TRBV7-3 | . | CASSLAGFLGSYNEQFF | TGTGCCAGCAGCTTAGCCGGGTTCCTGGGCTCCTACAATGAGCAGTTCTTC
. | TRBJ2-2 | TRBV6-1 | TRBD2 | CASSGTSRETGELFF | TGTGCCAGCAGTGGGACTAGCCGAGAGACCGGGGAGCTGTTTTTT
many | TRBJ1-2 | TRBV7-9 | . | CASSVREMGYTF | TGTGCCAGCAGCGTCAGGGAAATGGGCTACACCTTC
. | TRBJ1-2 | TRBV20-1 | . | CSARRGDYGYTF | TGCAGTGCTAGAAGAGGGGACTATGGCTACACCTTC
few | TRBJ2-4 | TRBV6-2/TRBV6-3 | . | CASRSGTKNIQYF | TGTGCCAGCAGGTCCGGGACTAAAAACATTCAGTACTTC
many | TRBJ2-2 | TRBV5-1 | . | CASSLASRAGELFF | TGCGCCAGCAGCTTGGCAAGTAGGGCCGGGGAGCTGTTTTTT
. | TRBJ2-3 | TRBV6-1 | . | CASSPRVDSPLLYF | TGTGCCAGCAGTCCCCGAGTTGACTCCCCTTTGCTGTATTTT
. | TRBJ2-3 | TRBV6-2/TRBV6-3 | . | CASSLGSGATDTQYF | TGTGCCAGCAGTTTGGGTTCGGGGGCCACAGATACGCAGTATTTT
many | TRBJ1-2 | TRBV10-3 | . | CAITDPLLVGGHGYTF | TGTGCCATCACTGATCCCCTCCTTGTCGGGGGGCACGGCTACACCTTC